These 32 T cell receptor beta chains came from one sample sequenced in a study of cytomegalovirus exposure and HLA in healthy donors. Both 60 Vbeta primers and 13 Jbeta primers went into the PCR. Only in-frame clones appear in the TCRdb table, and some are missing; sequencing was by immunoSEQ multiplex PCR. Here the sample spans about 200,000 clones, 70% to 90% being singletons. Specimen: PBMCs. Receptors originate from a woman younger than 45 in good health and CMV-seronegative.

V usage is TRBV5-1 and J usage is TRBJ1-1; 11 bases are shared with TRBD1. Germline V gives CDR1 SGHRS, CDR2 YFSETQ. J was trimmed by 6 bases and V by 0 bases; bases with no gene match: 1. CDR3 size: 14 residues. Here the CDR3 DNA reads TGCGCCAGCAGCTTGGGGACAGGGGGCTCTGAAGCTTTCTTT. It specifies CASSLGTGGSEAFF.

This chain's CDR3 is CASSLPGDSRSYNEQFF. CDR3 bases: TGTGCCAGCAGCCTCCCCGGCGACAGCCGCTCCTACAATGAGCAGTTCTTC. The rearrangement links TRBV5-6 to TRBJ2-1, with D perhaps matching TRBD1 (5 bases). Germline V CDR1 and CDR2: SGHDT, YYEEEE. This CDR3 has 17 amino acids. V lost 4 bases, J lost 0 bases, and 17 bases lay in between.

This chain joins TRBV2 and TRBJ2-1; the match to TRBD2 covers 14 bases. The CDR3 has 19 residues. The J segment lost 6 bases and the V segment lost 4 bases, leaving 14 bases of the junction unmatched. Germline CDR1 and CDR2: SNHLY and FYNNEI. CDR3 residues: CASSGQSPGLAGEGNEQFF. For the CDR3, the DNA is TGTGCCAGCAGTGGACAGAGCCCGGGACTAGCGGGAGAGGGCAATGAGCAGTTCTTC.

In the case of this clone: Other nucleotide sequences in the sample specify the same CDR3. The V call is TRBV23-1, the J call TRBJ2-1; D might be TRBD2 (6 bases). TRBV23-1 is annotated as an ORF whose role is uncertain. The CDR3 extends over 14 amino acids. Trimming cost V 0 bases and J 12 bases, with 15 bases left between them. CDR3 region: CASSQSKKGGMQFF. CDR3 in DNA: TGCGCCAGCAGTCAATCGAAAAAGGGCGGGATGCAGTTCTTC.

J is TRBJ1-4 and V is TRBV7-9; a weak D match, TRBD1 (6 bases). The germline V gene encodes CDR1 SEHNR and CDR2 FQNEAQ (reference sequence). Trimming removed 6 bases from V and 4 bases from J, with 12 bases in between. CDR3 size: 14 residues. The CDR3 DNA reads TGTGCCAGCAGTCCGGACAGCTATAATGAAAAACTGTTTTTT. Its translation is CASSPDSYNEKLFF.

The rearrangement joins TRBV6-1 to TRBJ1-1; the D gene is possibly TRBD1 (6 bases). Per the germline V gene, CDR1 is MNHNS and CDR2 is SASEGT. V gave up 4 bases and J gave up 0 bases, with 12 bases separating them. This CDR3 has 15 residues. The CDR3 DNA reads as TGTGCCAGCAGTGTCCTGACAGGTTTGAACACTGAAGCTTTCTTT. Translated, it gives CASSVLTGLNTEAFF.

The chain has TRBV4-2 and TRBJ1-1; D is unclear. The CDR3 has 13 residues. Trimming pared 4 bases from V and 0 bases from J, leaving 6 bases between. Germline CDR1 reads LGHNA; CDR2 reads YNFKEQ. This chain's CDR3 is CASSLYLNTEAFF. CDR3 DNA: TGTGCCAGCAGCCTTTATTTGAACACTGAAGCTTTCTTT.

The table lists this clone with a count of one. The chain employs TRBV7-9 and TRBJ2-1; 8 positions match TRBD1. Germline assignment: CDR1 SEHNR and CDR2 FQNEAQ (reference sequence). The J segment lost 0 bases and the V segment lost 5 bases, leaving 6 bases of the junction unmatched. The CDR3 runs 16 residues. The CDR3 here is CASSPGQGPSYNEQFF. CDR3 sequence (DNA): TGTGCCAGCAGCCCCGGACAGGGTCCCTCCTACAATGAGCAGTTCTTC.

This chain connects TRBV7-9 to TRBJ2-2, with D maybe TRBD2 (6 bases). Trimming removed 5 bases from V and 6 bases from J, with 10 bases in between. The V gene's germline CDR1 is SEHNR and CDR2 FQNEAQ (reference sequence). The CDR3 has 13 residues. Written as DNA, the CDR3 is TGTGCCAGCAGCCAACGACTAGCCGGGGAGCTGTTTTTT. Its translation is CASSQRLAGELFF.

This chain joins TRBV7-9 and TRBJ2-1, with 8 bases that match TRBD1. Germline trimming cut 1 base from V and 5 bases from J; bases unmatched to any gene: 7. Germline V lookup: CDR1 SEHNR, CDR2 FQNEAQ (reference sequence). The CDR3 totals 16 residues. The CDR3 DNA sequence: TGTGCCAGCAGCTTAGTAGGAGACAGGGGCCACAATGAGCAGTTCTTC. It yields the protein CASSLVGDRGHNEQFF.

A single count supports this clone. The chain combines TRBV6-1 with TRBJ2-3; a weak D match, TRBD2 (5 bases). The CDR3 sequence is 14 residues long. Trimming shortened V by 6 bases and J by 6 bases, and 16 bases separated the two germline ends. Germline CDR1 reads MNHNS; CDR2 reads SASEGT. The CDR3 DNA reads TGTGCCAGCAGCCGGACTGAAAATGGGGATACGCAGTATTTT. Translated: CASSRTENGDTQYF.

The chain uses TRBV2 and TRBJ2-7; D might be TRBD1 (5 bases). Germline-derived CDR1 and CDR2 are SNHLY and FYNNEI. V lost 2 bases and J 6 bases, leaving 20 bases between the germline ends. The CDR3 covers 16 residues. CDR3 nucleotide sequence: TGTGCCAGCAGTGAATCTAGGACCGACCTTAGGGGCGAGCAGTACTTC. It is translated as CASSESRTDLRGEQYF.

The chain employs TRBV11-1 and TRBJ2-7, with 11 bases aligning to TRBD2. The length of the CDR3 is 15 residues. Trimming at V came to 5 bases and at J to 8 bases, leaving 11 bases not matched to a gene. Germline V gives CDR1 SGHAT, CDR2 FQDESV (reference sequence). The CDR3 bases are TGTGCCAGCAGCCCCGGGACTAGCGGATTCGGAAAGCAGTACTTC. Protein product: CASSPGTSGFGKQYF.

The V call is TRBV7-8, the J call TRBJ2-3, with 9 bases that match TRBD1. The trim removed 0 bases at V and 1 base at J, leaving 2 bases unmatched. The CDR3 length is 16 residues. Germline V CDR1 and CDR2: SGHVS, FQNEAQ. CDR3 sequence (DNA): TGTGCCAGCAGCTTAGCGAACAGGGGGCGCACAGATACGCAGTATTTT. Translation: CASSLANRGRTDTQYF.

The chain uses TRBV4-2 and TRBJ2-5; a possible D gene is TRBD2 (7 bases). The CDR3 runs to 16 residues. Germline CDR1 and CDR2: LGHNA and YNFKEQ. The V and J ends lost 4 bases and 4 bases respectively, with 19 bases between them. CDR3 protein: CASSPVGGRATETQYF. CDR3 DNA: TGTGCCAGCAGCCCGGTAGGGGGGAGGGCCACAGAGACCCAGTACTTC.

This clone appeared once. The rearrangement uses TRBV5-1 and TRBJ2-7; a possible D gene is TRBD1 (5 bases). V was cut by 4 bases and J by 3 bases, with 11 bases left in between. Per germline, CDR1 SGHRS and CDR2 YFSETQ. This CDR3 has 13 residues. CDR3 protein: CASSHSRGYEQYF. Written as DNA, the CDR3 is TGCGCCAGCAGCCACAGTAGGGGCTACGAGCAGTACTTC.

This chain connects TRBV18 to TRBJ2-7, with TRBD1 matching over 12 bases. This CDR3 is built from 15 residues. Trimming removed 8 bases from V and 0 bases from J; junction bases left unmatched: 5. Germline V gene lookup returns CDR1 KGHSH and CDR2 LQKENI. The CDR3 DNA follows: TGTGCCAGCGGGGGACAGGGGGCCGGCTCCTACGAGCAGTACTTC. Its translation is CASGGQGAGSYEQYF.

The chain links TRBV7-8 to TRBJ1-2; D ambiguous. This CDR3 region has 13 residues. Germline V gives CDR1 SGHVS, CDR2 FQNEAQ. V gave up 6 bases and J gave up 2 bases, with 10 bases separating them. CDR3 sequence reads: CASSSQMNYGYTF. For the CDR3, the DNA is TGTGCCAGCAGTTCACAGATGAACTATGGCTACACCTTC.

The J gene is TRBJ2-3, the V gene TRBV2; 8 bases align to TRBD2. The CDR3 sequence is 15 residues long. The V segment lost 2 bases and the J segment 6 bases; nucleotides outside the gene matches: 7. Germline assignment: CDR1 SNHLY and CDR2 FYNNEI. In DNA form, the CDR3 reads TGTGCCAGCAGTGAACGGCGGGGGGCCCGGGATACGCAGTATTTT. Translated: CASSERRGARDTQYF.

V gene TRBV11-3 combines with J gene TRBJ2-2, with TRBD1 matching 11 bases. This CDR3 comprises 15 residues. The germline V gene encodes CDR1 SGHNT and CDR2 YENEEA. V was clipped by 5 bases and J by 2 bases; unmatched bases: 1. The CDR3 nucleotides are TGTGCCAGCAGCGGACAGGGGGCAAACACCGGGGAGCTGTTTTTT. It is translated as CASSGQGANTGELFF.

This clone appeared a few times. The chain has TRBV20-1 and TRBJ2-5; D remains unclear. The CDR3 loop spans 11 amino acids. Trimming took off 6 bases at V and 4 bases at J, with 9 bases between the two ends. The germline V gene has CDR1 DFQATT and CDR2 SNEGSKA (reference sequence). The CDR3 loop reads CSALRRETQYF. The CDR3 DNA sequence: TGCAGTGCCCTTAGGAGAGAGACCCAGTACTTC.

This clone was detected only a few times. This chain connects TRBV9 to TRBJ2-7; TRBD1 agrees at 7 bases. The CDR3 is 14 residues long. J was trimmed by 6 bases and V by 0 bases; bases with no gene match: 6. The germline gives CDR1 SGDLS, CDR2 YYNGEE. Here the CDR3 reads CASSVDGTVVEQYF. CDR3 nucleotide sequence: TGTGCCAGCAGCGTAGATGGGACAGTCGTCGAGCAGTACTTC.

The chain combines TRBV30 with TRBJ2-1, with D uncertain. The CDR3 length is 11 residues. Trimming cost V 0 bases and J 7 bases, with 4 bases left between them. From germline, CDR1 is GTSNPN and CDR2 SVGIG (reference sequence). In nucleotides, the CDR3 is TGTGCCTGGAGTGTCCCTAATGAGCAGTTCTTC. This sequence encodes CAWSVPNEQFF.

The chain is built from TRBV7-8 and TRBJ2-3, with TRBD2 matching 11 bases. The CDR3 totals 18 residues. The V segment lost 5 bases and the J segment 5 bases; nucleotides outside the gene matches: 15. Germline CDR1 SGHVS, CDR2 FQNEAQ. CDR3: CASSLKRIAGGQRDTQYF. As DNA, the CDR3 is TGTGCCAGCAGCCTTAAGAGGATAGCGGGGGGGCAAAGAGATACGCAGTATTTT. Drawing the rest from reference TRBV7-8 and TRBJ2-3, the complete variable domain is GAGVSQSPRYKVAKRGQDVALRCDPISGHVSLFWYQQALGQGPEFLTYFQNEAQLDKSGLPSDRFFAERPEGSVSTLKIQRTQQEDSAVYLCASSLKRIAGGQRDTQYFGPGTRLTVL.

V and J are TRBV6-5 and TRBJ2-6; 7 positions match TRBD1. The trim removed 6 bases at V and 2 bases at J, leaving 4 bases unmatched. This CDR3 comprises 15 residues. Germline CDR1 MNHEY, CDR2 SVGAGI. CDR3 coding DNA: TGTGCCAGCAGGACAGGGTCTGCTGGGGCCAACGTCCTGACTTTC. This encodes CASRTGSAGANVLTF.

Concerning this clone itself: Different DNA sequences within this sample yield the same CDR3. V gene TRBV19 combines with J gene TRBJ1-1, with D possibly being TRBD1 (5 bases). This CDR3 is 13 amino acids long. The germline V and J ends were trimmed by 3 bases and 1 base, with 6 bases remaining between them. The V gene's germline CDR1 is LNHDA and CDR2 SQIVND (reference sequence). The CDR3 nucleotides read TGTGCCAGTAGTATCGGGGGGAACACTGAAGCTTTCTTT. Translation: CASSIGGNTEAFF.

This CDR3 is CASSLVGVRGRTGELFF. CDR3 coding DNA: TGTGCCAGCAGCTTAGTAGGTGTCAGGGGGCGGACCGGGGAGCTGTTTTTT. J is TRBJ2-2 and V is TRBV7-9, with 8 bases identical to TRBD1. The CDR3 length is 17 residues. Germline V gives CDR1 SEHNR, CDR2 FQNEAQ (reference sequence). With V trimmed by 1 base and J by 5 bases, 9 bases remained unmatched.

CDR3 residues: CASSYVGTSGYNEQFF. DNA of the CDR3: TGTGCCAGCAGTTACGTCGGGACTAGCGGCTACAATGAGCAGTTCTTC. The chain employs TRBV6-5 and TRBJ2-1; 11 nucleotides align to TRBD2. The CDR3 contains 16 residues. With 2 bases clipped from V and 3 bases from J, the junction kept 3 bases outside the gene matches. Germline-derived CDR1 and CDR2 are MNHEY and SVGAGI.

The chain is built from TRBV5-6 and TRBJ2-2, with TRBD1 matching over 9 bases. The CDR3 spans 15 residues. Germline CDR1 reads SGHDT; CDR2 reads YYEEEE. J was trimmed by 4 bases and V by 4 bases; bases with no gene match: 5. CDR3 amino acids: CASSGYRGRTGELFF. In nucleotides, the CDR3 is TGTGCCAGCAGCGGATACAGGGGGCGCACCGGGGAGCTGTTTTTT. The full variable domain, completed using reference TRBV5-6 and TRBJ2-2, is DAGVTQSPTHLIKTRGQQVTLRCSPKSGHDTVSWYQQALGQGPQFIFQYYEEEERQRGNFPDRFSGHQFPNYSSELNVNALLLGDSALYLCASSGYRGRTGELFFGEGSRLTVL.

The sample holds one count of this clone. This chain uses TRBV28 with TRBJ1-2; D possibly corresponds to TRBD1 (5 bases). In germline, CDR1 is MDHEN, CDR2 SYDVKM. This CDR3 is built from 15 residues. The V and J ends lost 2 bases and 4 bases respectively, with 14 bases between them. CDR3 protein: CASSLRVRVGYGYTF. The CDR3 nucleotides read TGTGCCAGCAGTTTAAGGGTCAGGGTAGGCTATGGCTACACCTTC.

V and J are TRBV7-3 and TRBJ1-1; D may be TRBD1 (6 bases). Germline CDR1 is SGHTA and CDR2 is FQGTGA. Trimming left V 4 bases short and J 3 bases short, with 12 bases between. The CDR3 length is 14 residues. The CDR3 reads CASSWGGRDTEAFF. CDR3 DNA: TGTGCCAGCAGCTGGGGGGGCCGGGACACTGAAGCTTTCTTT.

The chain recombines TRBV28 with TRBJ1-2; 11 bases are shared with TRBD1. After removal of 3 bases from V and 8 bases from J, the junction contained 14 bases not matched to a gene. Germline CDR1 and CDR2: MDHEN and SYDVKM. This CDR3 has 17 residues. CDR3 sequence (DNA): TGTGCCAGCAGTTTTTGGGGACAGGGGGGGCTTTCCAGGGGCTACACCTTC. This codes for CASSFWGQGGLSRGYTF.